This T cell receptor (beta chain) was obtained from a study of shared clonotypes between healthy human individuals. General observations from the study: Clonotypes that were shared across a handful of donors made up roughly 5% of naive CD4 clonotypes.

Turning to this clone: The antigen is unknown.

Genomic DNA of every subset was divided equally among multiple immunoSEQ plates. Using immunoSEQ multiplex PCR, the repertoire was profiled, and TCRdb retains in-frame clones only, with some absent. The table includes around 2.5 million clones, approximately 94% detected once. CDR3 length: 17 amino acids. Germline CDR1 reads MGHRA; CDR2 reads YSYEKL. With V trimmed by 1 base and J by 0 bases, 5 bases remained unmatched. Sequenced input: naive CD4+ T cells from PBMCs. Subset in this sample: CD45RA+ positively selected. The chain links TRBV4-1 to TRBJ2-7; 11 bases agree with TRBD2. The TCR was taken from a man between 18 and 29 years old in good health. Some clones in this sample may be carry-over from other donors' samples. CDR3 sequence (DNA): TGCGCCAGCAGCCAAGGGACTAGCGGGTACAGCTCCTACGAGCAGTACTTC. Translated, it gives CASSQGTSGYSSYEQYF.